The sequence of this TCR beta chain was determined in a study of cytomegalovirus exposure and HLA in healthy donors. In the study overall: Membership in the Caucasian-associated ancestry cluster was found for around 81% of approximately 400 genotyped donors.

Use of 60 Vbeta and 13 Jbeta primers characterized the PCR. The repertoire was sequenced with immunoSEQ multiplex PCR; TCRdb's copy has only in-frame clones and lacks some. This table has just over 150,000 clones, approximately 80% appearing once. The TCR originated in a man aged 50 to 59 in good health and CMV-seropositive. The sequenced sample was PBMCs.

The CDR3 region has the DNA TGTGCCAGCAGCCAAGATGAAACAGGGGGGGGGATCACTGAAGCTTTCTTT. Amino acids: CASSQDETGGGITEAFF. The gene calls are TRBV4-2 and TRBJ1-1, with TRBD1 matching over 8 bases. V lost 0 bases to trimming and J lost 4 bases; unmatched junction nucleotides: 10. CDR3 size: 17 residues. Germline CDR1 is LGHNA and CDR2 is YNFKEQ.